The 30 T cell receptor beta chains reported below all come from one sample, sequenced in a study of cytomegalovirus exposure and HLA in healthy donors. This PCR relied on a set of 60 Vbeta primers and 13 Jbeta primers. Produced via immunoSEQ multiplex PCR; TCRdb's table is partial and in-frame only. The sample has roughly 190,000 clones, roughly four fifths seen once. Sequences were obtained from PBMCs. These receptors came from a woman aged 25 to 39 in good health and CMV-seropositive.

The rearrangement joins TRBV7-2 to TRBJ1-4; the D is unclear. The germline CDR1 and CDR2 sequences are SGHTA and FQGNSA. The CDR3 runs to 15 residues. Trimming took off 0 bases at V and 0 bases at J, with 5 bases between the two ends. The CDR3 bases are TGTGCCAGCAGCTTAGCGGGCGCAACTAATGAAAAACTGTTTTTT. This translates into CASSLAGATNEKLFF.

This clone was detected once. The J gene is TRBJ2-7, the V gene TRBV10-3; perhaps TRBD1 as D (5 bases). The CDR3 is made up of 15 amino acids. Trimming cost V 10 bases and J 0 bases, with 19 bases left between them. The germline V gene encodes CDR1 ENHRY and CDR2 SYGVKD. The CDR3 spells CATSPKQESSYEQYF. CDR3 sequence (DNA): TGTGCCACCTCCCCCAAACAGGAAAGCTCCTACGAGCAGTACTTC.

The V and J genes are TRBV7-9 and TRBJ1-5, with D perhaps matching TRBD1 (6 bases). CDR1 and CDR2 from the germline V gene are SEHNR and FQNEAQ (reference sequence). Trimming pared 1 base from V and 5 bases from J, leaving 21 bases between. The CDR3 length is 18 residues. CDR3 DNA: TGTGCCAGCAGCTTAGGGGGAAGTGTCAGGGGAAAGGATCAGCCCCAGCATTTT. Its protein product is CASSLGGSVRGKDQPQHF.

In nucleotides, the CDR3 is TGTGCCAGCAGCCCTCGGACTCAAGCCCACGGCTACACCTTC. The encoded protein is CASSPRTQAHGYTF. This rearrangement joins TRBV5-4 to TRBJ1-2; D is unresolved. The V end was cut by 4 bases, the J end by 8 bases, with 18 bases between. CDR1 and CDR2 (germline): SGHNT, YYREEE (reference sequence). The CDR3 sequence is 14 residues long.

The chain is built from TRBV29-1 and TRBJ2-5; 9 bases align to TRBD2. Trimming removed 7 bases from V and 5 bases from J; junction bases left unmatched: 11. Per the germline V gene, CDR1 is SQVTM and CDR2 is ANQGSEA. CDR3 length: 14 residues. The CDR3 nucleotides are TGCAGCGGCCAGGGCGGCGGGAGGGGCGAGACCCAGTACTTC. It yields the protein CSGQGGGRGETQYF. The entire variable domain, with the rest obtained from reference TRBV29-1 and TRBJ2-5, is as follows: SAVISQKPSRDICQRGTSLTIQCQVDSQVTMMFWYRQQPGQSLTLIATANQGSEATYESGFVIDKFPISRPNLTFSTLTVSNMSPEDSSIYLCSGQGGGRGETQYFGPGTRLLVL.

This rearrangement joins TRBV2 to TRBJ2-5; D may be TRBD2 (6 bases). The assigned J gene may be wrong: the sequence end matches TRBJ2-7 better. The CDR3 has 15 amino acids. Germline CDR1 reads SNHLY; CDR2 reads FYNNEI. The CDR3 sequence is CASRGPLAGRYEQYF. DNA for the CDR3: TGTGCCAGCAGGGGACCCTTGGCGGGACGGTACGAGCAGTACTTC.

This sequence joins TRBV4-2 and TRBJ2-3, with 9 bases that match TRBD2. Per the germline V gene, CDR1 is LGHNA and CDR2 is YNFKEQ. The J segment lost 2 bases and the V segment lost 1 base, leaving 4 bases of the junction unmatched. This CDR3 is built from 16 residues. The CDR3 sequence: CASSQAPSGDTDTQYF. Written as DNA, the CDR3 is TGTGCCAGCAGCCAAGCCCCTAGCGGGGACACAGATACGCAGTATTTT.

This chain's CDR3 is CASSQWQVNTEAFF. For the CDR3, the DNA is TGCGCCAGCAGTCAATGGCAGGTGAACACTGAAGCTTTCTTT. This chain uses TRBV23-1 with TRBJ1-1; no clear D. TRBV23-1 carries the ORF label, with uncertain function. Trimming pared 1 base from V and 0 bases from J, leaving 6 bases between. CDR3 length equals 14 residues.

This clone was found a few times. The chain is built from TRBV14 and TRBJ2-1; D is unresolved. The V end lost 2 bases, the J end lost 4 bases, and 9 bases lay between the germline ends. CDR3 length equals 14 residues. Germline V gene lookup returns CDR1 SGHDN and CDR2 FVKESK. CDR3 nucleotide sequence: TGTGCCAGCAGCCAACTAACGTCATACAATGAGCAGTTCTTC. As protein: CASSQLTSYNEQFF.

The V and J genes are TRBV6-5 and TRBJ2-7, with 9 bases fitting TRBD1. CDR3 length: 15 amino acids. Germline V lookup: CDR1 MNHEY, CDR2 SVGAGI. Unmatched junction bases numbered 9, after V lost 5 bases and J lost 4 bases. The DNA for the CDR3 is TGTGCCAGCAGTCCCGGGACAGGGTTAATTTACGAGCAGTACTTC. Its protein product is CASSPGTGLIYEQYF.

The V and J genes are TRBV6-5 and TRBJ2-3, with D possibly matching TRBD2 (6 bases). The ends were cut back, 8 bases at V and 1 base at J, with 16 bases in the middle. The CDR3 is made up of 15 amino acids. Germline CDR1 and CDR2: MNHEY and SVGAGI. CDR3 sequence (DNA): TGTGCCAGCTCCCCCTCAGGGACTGGCACAGATACGCAGTATTTT. It specifies CASSPSGTGTDTQYF.

This chain connects TRBV5-1 to TRBJ2-3; 9 bases map to TRBD2. Germline trimming cut 10 bases from V and 3 bases from J; bases unmatched to any gene: 9. The CDR3 contains 14 residues. Looked up from germline, CDR1 is SGHRS and CDR2 is YFSETQ. CDR3 protein: CASRREGLTDTQYF. The DNA for the CDR3 is TGCGCCTCGAGGCGGGAGGGCCTAACAGATACGCAGTATTTT.

The rearrangement links TRBV25-1 to TRBJ2-5, with 11 bases matching TRBD1. CDR1 MGHDK and CDR2 SYGVNS come from the germline V gene. The CDR3 covers 16 residues. Germline trimming cut 2 bases from V and 6 bases from J; bases unmatched to any gene: 8. The CDR3 spells CASSERGQGARKTQYF. In DNA, the CDR3 is TGTGCCAGCAGTGAACGAGGACAGGGGGCGAGGAAGACCCAGTACTTC.

In its sample, this clone was seen a few times. This chain connects TRBV7-2 to TRBJ1-2, with TRBD1 matching over 7 bases. CDR1 and CDR2 from the germline V gene are SGHTA and FQGNSA. The CDR3 runs to 15 residues. Losses at the gene ends were 1 base for V and 4 bases for J; bases not matched to a gene: 6. As DNA, the CDR3 is TGTGCCAGCAGCTTAGGTGGCAGGGGGTCCTATGGCTACACCTTC. It yields the protein CASSLGGRGSYGYTF. The full variable domain, completed using reference TRBV7-2 and TRBJ1-2, is GAGVSQSPSNKVTEKGKDVELRCDPISGHTALYWYRQSLGQGLEFLIYFQGNSAPDKSGLPSDRFSAERTGGSVSTLTIQRTQQEDSAVYLCASSLGGRGSYGYTFGSGTRLTVV.

The chain has TRBV27 and TRBJ2-7; D call uncertain. This CDR3 is 14 amino acids long. V was shortened by 4 bases and J by 7 bases, with 17 bases between the two germline ends. Germline V gives CDR1 MNHEY, CDR2 SMNVEV (reference sequence). CDR3 coding DNA: TGTGCCAGCAGTTCCCCCCCGATCACGCGGGAGCAGTACTTC. This translates into CASSSPPITREQYF.

V usage is TRBV6-4 and J usage is TRBJ2-3; tentatively, D is TRBD2 (5 bases). The CDR3 is 15 residues long. Trimming removed 2 bases at V and 1 base at J, with 10 bases between. The germline CDR1 and CDR2 sequences are MRHNA and SNTAGT. This chain's CDR3 is CASSDEGLGTDTQYF. CDR3 coding DNA: TGTGCCAGCAGTGACGAGGGATTGGGCACAGATACGCAGTATTTT.

J is TRBJ2-3 and V is TRBV9; 12 bases map to TRBD2. The V segment lost 4 bases and the J segment 3 bases; nucleotides outside the gene matches: 3. The CDR3 length is 15 residues. Germline V lookup: CDR1 SGDLS, CDR2 YYNGEE. CDR3 DNA sequence: TGTGCCAGCAGCCCTGGGACTAGCGGGACAGATACGCAGTATTTT. Its translation is CASSPGTSGTDTQYF.

The chain links TRBV27 to TRBJ2-7; a weak D match, TRBD1 (5 bases). CDR1 and CDR2 (germline): MNHEY, SMNVEV (reference sequence). This CDR3 spans 15 amino acids. V was shortened by 4 bases and J by 1 base, with 14 bases between the two germline ends. The CDR3, as DNA: TGTGCCAGCAGTTCCTCGGAGCCAGGGTCCTACGAGCAGTACTTC. Residues: CASSSSEPGSYEQYF.

V usage is TRBV14 and J usage is TRBJ2-1; 7 positions match TRBD2. The germline gives CDR1 SGHDN, CDR2 FVKESK. The CDR3 loop spans 14 amino acids. Trimming removed 7 bases from V and 3 bases from J; junction bases left unmatched: 6. DNA of the CDR3: TGTGCCAGCAATCCGGGACTACACTACAATGAGCAGTTCTTC. It encodes CASNPGLHYNEQFF.

This sequence joins TRBV25-1 and TRBJ2-1, with a possible D match to TRBD2 (6 bases). The V end was cut by 6 bases, the J end by 7 bases, with 16 bases between. This CDR3 has 14 amino acids. The germline V gene encodes CDR1 MGHDK and CDR2 SYGVNS. In DNA form, the CDR3 reads TGTGCCAGCAGCTTAACCGGGACTCATAATGAGCAGTTCTTC. This encodes CASSLTGTHNEQFF.

The genes are TRBV28 and TRBJ1-3; D might be TRBD1 (5 bases). V was trimmed by 2 bases and J by 4 bases, leaving 12 bases between them. CDR1 is MDHEN, CDR2 SYDVKM, per germline. The CDR3 is 15 residues long. CDR3 nucleotides: TGTGCCAGCAGTTTACTGGCAGGGCGGGGAAACACCATATATTTT. This encodes CASSLLAGRGNTIYF. The full variable domain, in which reference TRBV28 and TRBJ1-3 provide the parts outside the CDR3, is DVKVTQSSRYLVKRTGEKVFLECVQDMDHENMFWYRQDPGLGLRLIYFSYDVKMKEKGDIPEGYSVSREKKERFSLILESASTNQTSMYLCASSLLAGRGNTIYFGEGSWLTVV.

J is TRBJ1-1 and V is TRBV19, with TRBD1 as a possible D gene (5 bases). Trimming cost V 5 bases and J 7 bases, with 11 bases left between them. The CDR3 loop spans 12 amino acids. CDR1 and CDR2 from the germline V gene are LNHDA and SQIVND (reference sequence). The CDR3 sequence is CASSPGRGEAFF. CDR3 bases: TGTGCCAGTAGTCCGGGGAGGGGTGAAGCTTTCTTT.

This clone was counted between two and nine times. This chain connects TRBV6-5 to TRBJ1-5; D is ambiguous. The V end was cut by 2 bases, the J end by 3 bases, with 5 bases between. This CDR3 comprises 13 residues. Germline assignment: CDR1 MNHEY and CDR2 SVGAGI. CDR3 sequence reads: CASSYQDNQPQHF. The CDR3 DNA reads TGTGCCAGCAGTTACCAGGACAATCAGCCCCAGCATTTT.

The chain is built from TRBV4-1 and TRBJ2-3; possible D gene TRBD2, 6 bases. The germline V and J ends were trimmed by 0 bases and 1 base, with 11 bases remaining between them. Per the germline V gene, CDR1 is MGHRA and CDR2 is YSYEKL. The CDR3 has 16 residues. The CDR3: CASSQDAPGGTDTQYF. The CDR3 DNA reads TGCGCCAGCAGCCAAGACGCCCCGGGGGGCACAGATACGCAGTATTTT.

This clone was found a few times. V usage is TRBV5-6 and J usage is TRBJ2-1; TRBD2 is a possible D gene (6 bases). The V and J ends lost 4 bases and 7 bases respectively, with 12 bases between them. The length of the CDR3 is 13 residues. Germline assignment: CDR1 SGHDT and CDR2 YYEEEE. The CDR3 bases are TGTGCCAGCAGCGAGGCCCGGGAGAATGAGCAGTTCTTC. This gives the protein CASSEARENEQFF.

V gene TRBV28 combines with J gene TRBJ2-7, with a weak D call TRBD2 (6 bases). Germline loops: CDR1 MDHEN, CDR2 SYDVKM. V lost 4 bases to trimming and J lost 7 bases, with 17 bases between them. The CDR3 runs to 14 residues. CDR3 sequence (DNA): TGTGCCAGCAGTTCCGGGACTCTCCTTGGGGAGCAGTACTTC. Translation gives CASSSGTLLGEQYF.

The genes are TRBV23-1 and TRBJ2-1, with TRBD1 identical over 8 bases. TRBV23-1 is given ORF status, its function remaining uncertain. The CDR3 contains 14 residues. V shed 7 bases, J shed 4 bases, and the junction held 6 bases outside the gene matches. The CDR3, as DNA: TGCGCCAGCATCAGGGGGCCGGTTTACAATGAGCAGTTCTTC. The encoded protein is CASIRGPVYNEQFF.

The chain uses TRBV14 and TRBJ2-2; 9 bases line up with TRBD1. CDR3 length: 18 amino acids. The V gene's germline CDR1 is SGHDN and CDR2 FVKESK. V lost 3 bases to trimming and J lost 1 base; unmatched junction nucleotides: 9. The CDR3 nucleotides read TGTGCCAGCAGCCATCGACGGCTGGGACAGGGGAACACCGGGGAGCTGTTTTTT. Translated: CASSHRRLGQGNTGELFF.

The rearrangement links TRBV29-1 to TRBJ2-5; 12 nucleotides match TRBD2. Judging by the DNA end, TRBJ2-7 fits better; the J call may be wrong. The CDR3 consists of 18 residues. Per the germline V gene, CDR1 is SQVTM and CDR2 is ANQGSEA. The DNA of the CDR3 is TGCAGCGTTGAAGGTGGGACCGAGCTAGCGGGAGGGCCCTACGAGCAGTACTTC. Translation gives CSVEGGTELAGGPYEQYF.

V and J are TRBV28 and TRBJ2-7; D perhaps matches TRBD1 (6 bases). V was pared by 6 bases and J by 7 bases, with 16 bases between. The germline V gene encodes CDR1 MDHEN and CDR2 SYDVKM. CDR3 length equals 13 residues. The CDR3 spells CASSFTGKWEQYF. DNA of the CDR3: TGTGCCAGCAGCTTCACAGGGAAGTGGGAGCAGTACTTC.